This passage covers 23 T cell receptor beta chains from one sample sequenced in a study of blood T cell repertoires in COVID-19. The repertoire was sequenced with immunoSEQ multiplex PCR; TCRdb's copy has only in-frame clones and lacks some. Counted here are around 100,000 clones, 75% to 90% occurring once; the ten biggest clones make up 26%. Input material: peripheral blood. Source of these receptors: a man between 60 and 75 years old with acute or convalescent COVID-19.

The rearrangement joins TRBV2 to TRBJ1-5; 9 bases are shared with TRBD1. The CDR3 covers 15 residues. The V gene end was trimmed by 4 bases and the J gene end by 6 bases; junction bases not matched to a gene: 7. The V gene's germline CDR1 is SNHLY and CDR2 FYNNEI. The CDR3 loop reads CASSASTGGGQPQHF. CDR3 nucleotide sequence: TGTGCCAGCAGTGCATCGACAGGGGGAGGTCAGCCCCAGCATTTT.

The chain has TRBV10-1 and TRBJ1-1, with TRBD1 identical over 8 bases. The CDR3 has 15 amino acids. The germline CDR1 and CDR2 sequences are WNHNN and SYGVQD (reference sequence). V shed 0 bases and J 6 bases; nucleotides not matched to a gene: 6. DNA of the CDR3: TGCGCCAGCAGTGAGTCGAGACAGGGGATCGCTGAAGCTTTCTTT. It is translated as CASSESRQGIAEAFF.

CDR3 amino acids: CASSARGVQLATEAFF. The CDR3 DNA sequence: TGTGCCAGTAGTGCTCGGGGGGTACAACTTGCGACTGAAGCTTTCTTT. The rearrangement uses TRBV19 and TRBJ1-1; perhaps TRBD1 as D (5 bases). Trimming removed 5 bases at V and 5 bases at J, with 21 bases between. This CDR3 is 16 amino acids long. Germline assignment: CDR1 LNHDA and CDR2 SQIVND (reference sequence).

V is TRBV5-1 and J is TRBJ1-1; 9 bases are shared with TRBD1. Germline V gene data show CDR1 as SGHRS and CDR2 as YFSETQ. This CDR3 comprises 12 residues. Trimming removed 4 bases from V and 6 bases from J; junction bases left unmatched: 1. The CDR3 region is CASSRDRAEAFF. The CDR3 DNA reads TGCGCCAGCAGCCGGGACAGGGCTGAAGCTTTCTTT.

The chain couples TRBV5-6 to TRBJ1-2, with 8 positions matching TRBD1. CDR3 length equals 15 residues. The germline CDR1 and CDR2 sequences are SGHDT and YYEEEE. Trimming removed 0 bases from V and 1 base from J; junction bases left unmatched: 2. CDR3 amino acids: CASSLGTGLNYGYTF. For the CDR3, the DNA is TGTGCCAGCAGCTTGGGGACAGGGCTTAACTATGGCTACACCTTC. The complete variable domain, with remaining parts taken from reference TRBV5-6 and TRBJ1-2, reads DAGVTQSPTHLIKTRGQQVTLRCSPKSGHDTVSWYQQALGQGPQFIFQYYEEEERQRGNFPDRFSGHQFPNYSSELNVNALLLGDSALYLCASSLGTGLNYGYTFGSGTRLTVV.

The J gene is TRBJ2-3, the V gene TRBV2, with 7 positions matching TRBD1. CDR1 is SNHLY, CDR2 FYNNEI, per germline. The CDR3 runs 16 residues. Trimming cost V 7 bases and J 1 base; bases outside gene matches: 11. The CDR3 loop reads CASNRQGWSGTDTQYF. CDR3 DNA: TGTGCCAGCAATCGACAGGGTTGGAGTGGCACAGATACGCAGTATTTT.

The chain uses TRBV25-1 and TRBJ2-5; possible D gene TRBD1, 6 bases. The V and J ends lost 4 bases and 2 bases respectively, with 11 bases between them. The length of the CDR3 is 14 residues. Germline V gene lookup returns CDR1 MGHDK and CDR2 SYGVNS. CDR3 loop: CASSVPGAQETQYF. CDR3 bases: TGTGCCAGCAGTGTTCCAGGGGCTCAAGAGACCCAGTACTTC. The variable domain in full, completed from reference TRBV25-1 and TRBJ2-5, reads EADIYQTPRYLVIGTGKKITLECSQTMGHDKMYWYQQDPGMELHLIHYSYGVNSTEKGDLSSESTVSRIRTEHFPLTLESARPSHTSQYLCASSVPGAQETQYFGPGTRLLVL.

The rearrangement joins TRBV10-1 to TRBJ1-1, with a tentative D call TRBD1 (6 bases). Germline V gene data show CDR1 as WNHNN and CDR2 as SYGVQD (reference sequence). The CDR3 has 15 amino acids. V was cut by 1 base and J by 5 bases, with 14 bases left in between. The CDR3 region has the DNA TGCGCCAGCAGTGAGTTCGGCAGGGGAGAAACTGAAGCTTTCTTT. Its translation: CASSEFGRGETEAFF.

The V and J genes are TRBV7-9 and TRBJ2-2, with 9 positions matching TRBD2. CDR1 is SEHNR and CDR2 is FQNEAQ in the germline V gene (reference sequence). V lost 5 bases, J lost 5 bases, and 9 bases stayed unmatched. CDR3 length: 16 amino acids. As DNA, the CDR3 is TGTGCCAGCAGCCCCTTAGCGGGAGTAAGAACCGGGGAGCTGTTTTTT. It translates to CASSPLAGVRTGELFF.

The V gene is TRBV19, the J gene TRBJ1-5; 7 nucleotides match TRBD1. The CDR3 length is 14 residues. V lost 3 bases to trimming and J lost 11 bases; unmatched junction nucleotides: 10. The germline V gene has CDR1 LNHDA and CDR2 SQIVND (reference sequence). CDR3 in DNA: TGTGCCAGTAGTATTCGGCAGGGGGGATTGACCCAGCATTTT. Its translation: CASSIRQGGLTQHF.

This clone was found once. This chain links TRBV7-9 with TRBJ2-7; the D gene is possibly TRBD1 (6 bases). Trimming left V 1 base short and J 5 bases short, with 9 bases between. This CDR3 spans 13 amino acids. Germline V gene data show CDR1 as SEHNR and CDR2 as FQNEAQ (reference sequence). The CDR3 sequence is CASSLVAGDEQYF. CDR3 DNA sequence: TGTGCCAGCAGCTTAGTTGCAGGGGACGAGCAGTACTTC.

The rearrangement joins TRBV7-2 to TRBJ2-1, with 14 bases fitting TRBD2. The CDR3 sequence is 15 residues long. Germline loops: CDR1 SGHTA, CDR2 FQGNSA. V shed 3 bases, J shed 9 bases, and the junction held 4 bases outside the gene matches. CDR3 residues: CASSFGTSGSGEQFF. Written as DNA, the CDR3 is TGTGCCAGCAGCTTCGGGACTAGCGGGAGTGGTGAGCAGTTCTTC.

The CDR3 DNA is TGCGCCAGCAGCTTGGATGGGACACCCAACACTGAAGCTTTCTTT. It translates to CASSLDGTPNTEAFF. The V gene is TRBV5-1, the J gene TRBJ1-1, with a weak D call TRBD1 (6 bases). The CDR3 loop spans 15 amino acids. Trimming removed 0 bases from V and 2 bases from J, with 11 bases in between. Germline V gene data show CDR1 as SGHRS and CDR2 as YFSETQ.

This clone was observed a single time. V usage is TRBV5-6 and J usage is TRBJ2-1; 8 positions match TRBD2. Per germline, CDR1 SGHDT and CDR2 YYEEEE. The CDR3 consists of 15 residues. V shed 1 base and J 7 bases; nucleotides not matched to a gene: 7. CDR3 sequence reads: CASSLSAGAGNEQFF. In DNA form, the CDR3 reads TGTGCCAGCAGCTTGTCAGCGGGAGCAGGAAATGAGCAGTTCTTC.

V is TRBV2 and J is TRBJ1-5, with D hard to call. Trimming stripped 4 bases from V and 11 bases from J, with 12 bases between. The germline V gene encodes CDR1 SNHLY and CDR2 FYNNEI. This CDR3 region has 12 residues. The CDR3 is CASSGFPPAQHF. DNA of the CDR3: TGTGCCAGCAGTGGTTTTCCTCCAGCCCAGCATTTT.

This chain joins TRBV4-1 and TRBJ2-1; TRBD2 aligns across 10 bases. Germline CDR1 MGHRA, CDR2 YSYEKL. Germline trimming cut 1 base from V and 8 bases from J; bases unmatched to any gene: 8. The CDR3 loop spans 16 amino acids. CDR3 residues: CASSQGFSGRFYEQFF. The CDR3 DNA sequence: TGCGCCAGCAGCCAAGGTTTTAGCGGGAGGTTCTATGAGCAGTTCTTC.

The chain combines TRBV29-1 with TRBJ1-1, with D possibly being TRBD1 (5 bases). This CDR3 has 13 residues. CDR1 is SQVTM, CDR2 ANQGSEA, per germline. V was clipped by 7 bases and J by 1 base, with 13 bases between them. CDR3 sequence: CSGGDSQNTEAFF. The CDR3 coding sequence is TGCAGCGGTGGAGACAGTCAGAACACTGAAGCTTTCTTT.

The chain recombines TRBV18 with TRBJ2-7; TRBD1 aligns across 9 bases. CDR1 is KGHSH, CDR2 LQKENI, per germline. This CDR3 is 17 amino acids long. With 0 bases clipped from V and 5 bases from J, the junction kept 11 bases outside the gene matches. Written as DNA, the CDR3 is TGTGCCAGCTCACCACCAATTTGGGACAGGGTGCACAACGAGCAGTACTTC. Protein sequence: CASSPPIWDRVHNEQYF.

This clone was counted between two and nine times. The J gene is TRBJ2-3, the V gene TRBV7-8, with a possible D match to TRBD2 (5 bases). The length of the CDR3 is 15 residues. The V and J ends lost 4 bases and 0 bases respectively, with 11 bases between them. Looked up from germline, CDR1 is SGHVS and CDR2 is FQNEAQ. DNA of the CDR3: TGTGCCAGCAGCTCACCGAGCGGAAGCACAGATACGCAGTATTTT. Amino acid sequence: CASSSPSGSTDTQYF.

The rearrangement links TRBV6-9 to TRBJ1-5; 8 bases match TRBD1. V was pared by 6 bases and J by 4 bases, with 5 bases of the junction left unmatched. Germline V gene sequence: CDR1 MNHGY, CDR2 SVAAGI. This CDR3 region has 14 residues. The CDR3 region is CASRRDRNNQPQHF. The CDR3 nucleotides are TGTGCCAGCAGACGGGACAGGAATAATCAGCCCCAGCATTTT.

J is TRBJ1-2 and V is TRBV11-2; no reliable D call. This CDR3 has 14 amino acids. V was clipped by 2 bases and J by 4 bases, with 11 bases between them. Germline V gene data show CDR1 as SGHAT and CDR2 as FQNNGV. The CDR3, as DNA: TGTGCCAGCAGCTTATACTTAGAGGGCTATGGCTACACCTTC. Amino acid sequence: CASSLYLEGYGYTF.

The genes are TRBV12-3 or TRBV12-4 and TRBJ1-5; 9 nucleotides line up with TRBD1. The trim removed 11 bases at V and 4 bases at J, leaving 6 bases unmatched. The CDR3 loop spans 13 amino acids. The DNA of the CDR3 is TGTGCCGATTCCGGGACAGGGAATCAGCCCCAGCATTTT. It yields the protein CADSGTGNQPQHF.

This clone was counted between two and nine times. Other DNA sequences in this sample translate to the same CDR3. This chain joins TRBV7-8 and TRBJ2-7, with a weak D call TRBD1 (5 bases). The V gene lost 0 bases and the J gene lost 6 bases, with 6 bases spanning the gap. The CDR3 loop spans 12 amino acids. The germline V gene has CDR1 SGHVS and CDR2 FQNEAQ. The CDR3 bases are TGTGCCAGCAGCTTAGCGCAGGGCGAGCAGTACGTC. Translating gives CASSLAQGEQYV.